The 3 T cell receptor beta chains below were found in one sample sequenced in a study of read filtering for tumor transcriptome and immune sequencing. This library used around 0.4 ug RNA and molecular barcoded adaptors spanning alpha/delta and beta/gamma chains. TCRdb redid the calling of the reads with MiXCR, one entry per CDR3 protein. The table lists tens of thousands of distinct CDR3 sequences, less than 25% of them singletons, with 17% in the top ten. Sequenced material: a population of CD138-negative cells sorted from bone marrow. These receptors were obtained from a donor at least 40 years old with multiple myeloma.

This clonotype was detected many times. V gene TRBV9 combines with J gene TRBJ2-1; the D is unclear. V was cut by 1 base and J by 3 bases, with 5 bases left in between. The length of the CDR3 is 13 residues. Germline V gene data show CDR1 as SGDLS and CDR2 as YYNGEE. This chain's CDR3 is CASSVSIYNEQFF. CDR3 in DNA: TGTGCCAGCAGCGTATCTATCTACAATGAGCAGTTCTTC.

On this clonotype: A much larger clone lies a single base off, so this may be a read error. The J gene is TRBJ2-1, the V gene TRBV5-6; 7 nucleotides match TRBD2. The germline gives CDR1 SGHDT, CDR2 YYEEEE. This CDR3 is 14 amino acids long. DNA for the CDR3: TGTGCCAGCAGGATACTAGCGAGCTACAATGAGCAGATCTTC. It encodes CASRILASYNEQIF.

This clonotype was counted ten times or more. The J gene is TRBJ2-7, the V gene TRBV3-1; 16 bases agree with TRBD2. There are 18 residues in the CDR3. Trimming removed 4 bases from V and 2 bases from J; junction bases left unmatched: 8. Germline CDR1 reads LGHDT; CDR2 reads YNNKEL (reference sequence). The CDR3 nucleotides read TGTGCCAGCAGCCCTTTCTCTGGGACTAGCGGGAGGGCCTACGAGCAGTACTTC. The encoded protein is CASSPFSGTSGRAYEQYF.